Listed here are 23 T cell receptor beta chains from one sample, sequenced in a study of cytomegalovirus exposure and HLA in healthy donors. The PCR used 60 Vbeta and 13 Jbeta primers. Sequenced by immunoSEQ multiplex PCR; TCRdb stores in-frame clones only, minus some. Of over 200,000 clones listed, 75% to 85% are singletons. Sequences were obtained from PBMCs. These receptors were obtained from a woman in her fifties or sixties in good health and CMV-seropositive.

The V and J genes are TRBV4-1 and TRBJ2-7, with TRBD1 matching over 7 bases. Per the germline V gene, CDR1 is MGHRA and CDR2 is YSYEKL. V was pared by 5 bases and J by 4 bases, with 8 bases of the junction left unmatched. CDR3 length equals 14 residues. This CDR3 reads CASSSLTGVYEQYF. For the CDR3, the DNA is TGCGCCAGCAGCTCCTTAACAGGGGTATACGAGCAGTACTTC.

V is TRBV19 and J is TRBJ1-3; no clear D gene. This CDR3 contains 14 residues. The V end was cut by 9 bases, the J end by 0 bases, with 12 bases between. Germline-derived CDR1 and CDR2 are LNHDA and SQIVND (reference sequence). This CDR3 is CASLAFSSGNTIYF. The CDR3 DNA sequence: TGTGCCAGCCTGGCTTTCAGCTCTGGAAACACCATATATTTT.

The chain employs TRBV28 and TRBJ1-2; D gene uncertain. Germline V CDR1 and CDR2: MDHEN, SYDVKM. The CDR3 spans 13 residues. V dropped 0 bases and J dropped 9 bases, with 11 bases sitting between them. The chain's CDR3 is CASSLWAGRSYTF. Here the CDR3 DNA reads TGTGCCAGCAGTTTATGGGCCGGGAGGAGCTACACCTTC.

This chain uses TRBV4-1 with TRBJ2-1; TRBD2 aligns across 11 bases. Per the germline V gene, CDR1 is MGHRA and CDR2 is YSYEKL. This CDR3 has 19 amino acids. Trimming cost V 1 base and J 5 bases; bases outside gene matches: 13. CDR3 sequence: CASSQAIVSGRARNNEQFF. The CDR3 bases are TGCGCCAGCAGCCAAGCTATCGTTAGCGGGAGGGCCCGGAACAATGAGCAGTTCTTC.

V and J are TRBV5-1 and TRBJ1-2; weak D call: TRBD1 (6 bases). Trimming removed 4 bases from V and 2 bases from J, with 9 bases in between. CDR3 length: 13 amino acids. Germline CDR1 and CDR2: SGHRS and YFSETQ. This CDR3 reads CASSEGHNYGYTF. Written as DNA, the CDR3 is TGCGCCAGCAGCGAGGGACACAACTATGGCTACACCTTC.

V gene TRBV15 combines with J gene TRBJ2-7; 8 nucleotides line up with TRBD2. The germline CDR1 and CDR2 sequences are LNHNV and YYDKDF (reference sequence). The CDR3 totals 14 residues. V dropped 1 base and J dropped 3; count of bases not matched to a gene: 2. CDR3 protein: CATSRGTSIYEQYF. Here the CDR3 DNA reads TGTGCCACCAGCAGAGGGACTAGCATCTACGAGCAGTACTTC.

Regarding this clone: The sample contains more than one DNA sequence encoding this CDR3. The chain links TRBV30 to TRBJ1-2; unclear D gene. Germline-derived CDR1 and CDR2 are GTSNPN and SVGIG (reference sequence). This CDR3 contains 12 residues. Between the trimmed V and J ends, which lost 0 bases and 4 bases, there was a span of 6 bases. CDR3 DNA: TGTGCCTGGAGTGTAAGAGGCTATGGCTACACCTTC. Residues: CAWSVRGYGYTF. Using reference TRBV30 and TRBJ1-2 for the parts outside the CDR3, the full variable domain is SQTIHQWPATLVQPVGSPLSLECTVEGTSNPNLYWYRQAAGRGLQLLFYSVGIGQISSEVPQNLSASRPQDRQFILSSKKLLLSDSGFYLCAWSVRGYGYTFGSGTRLTVV.

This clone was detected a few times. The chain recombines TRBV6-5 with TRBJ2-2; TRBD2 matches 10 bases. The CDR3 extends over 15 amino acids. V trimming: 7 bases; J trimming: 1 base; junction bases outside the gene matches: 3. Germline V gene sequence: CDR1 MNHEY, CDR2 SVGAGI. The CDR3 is CASNRLAGNTGELFF. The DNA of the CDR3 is TGTGCCAGCAACCGACTAGCGGGGAACACCGGGGAGCTGTTTTTT.

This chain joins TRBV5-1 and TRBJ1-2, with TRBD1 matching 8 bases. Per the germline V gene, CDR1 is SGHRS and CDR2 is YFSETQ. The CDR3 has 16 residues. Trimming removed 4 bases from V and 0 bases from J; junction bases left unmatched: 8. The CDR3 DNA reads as TGCGCCAGCAGCCCCGCAGGGGGCTTAGCTAACTATGGCTACACCTTC. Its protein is CASSPAGGLANYGYTF. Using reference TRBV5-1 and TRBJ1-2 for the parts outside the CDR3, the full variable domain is KAGVTQTPRYLIKTRGQQVTLSCSPISGHRSVSWYQQTPGQGLQFLFEYFSETQRNKGNFPGRFSGRQFSNSRSEMNVSTLELGDSALYLCASSPAGGLANYGYTFGSGTRLTVV.

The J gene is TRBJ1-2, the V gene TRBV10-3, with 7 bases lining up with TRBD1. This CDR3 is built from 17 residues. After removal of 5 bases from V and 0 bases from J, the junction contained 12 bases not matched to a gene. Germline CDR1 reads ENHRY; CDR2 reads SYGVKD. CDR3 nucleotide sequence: TGTGCCATCAGTCGAAACGAAGGGACAGAAGCTAACTATGGCTACACCTTC. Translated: CAISRNEGTEANYGYTF.

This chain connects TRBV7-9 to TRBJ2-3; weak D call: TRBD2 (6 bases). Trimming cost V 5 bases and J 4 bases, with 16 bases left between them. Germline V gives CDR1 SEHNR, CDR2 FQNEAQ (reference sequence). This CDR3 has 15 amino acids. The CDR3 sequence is CASSPGTGVADTQYF. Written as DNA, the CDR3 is TGTGCCAGCAGCCCTGGGACGGGAGTTGCAGATACGCAGTATTTT.

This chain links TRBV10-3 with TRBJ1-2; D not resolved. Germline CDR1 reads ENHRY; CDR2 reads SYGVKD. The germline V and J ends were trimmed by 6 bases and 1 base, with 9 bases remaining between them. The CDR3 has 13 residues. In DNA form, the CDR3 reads TGTGCCATCAGCTCCGGTCTTAACTATGGCTACACCTTC. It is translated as CAISSGLNYGYTF.

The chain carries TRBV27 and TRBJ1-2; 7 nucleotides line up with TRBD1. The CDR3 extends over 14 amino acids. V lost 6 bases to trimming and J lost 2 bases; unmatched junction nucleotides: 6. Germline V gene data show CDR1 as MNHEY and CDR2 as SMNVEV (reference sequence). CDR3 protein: CASRPTGTNYGYTF. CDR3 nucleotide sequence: TGTGCCAGCAGACCGACAGGGACCAACTATGGCTACACCTTC.

The CDR3 DNA sequence: TGTGCCAGCAGTTTATATCAACTAGCGGGAGGGCCCAACGAGCAGTACTTC. This codes for CASSLYQLAGGPNEQYF. This chain uses TRBV28 with TRBJ2-7; 13 bases fit TRBD2. Losses at the gene ends were 1 base for V and 5 bases for J; bases not matched to a gene: 8. The CDR3 totals 17 residues. Germline loops: CDR1 MDHEN, CDR2 SYDVKM.

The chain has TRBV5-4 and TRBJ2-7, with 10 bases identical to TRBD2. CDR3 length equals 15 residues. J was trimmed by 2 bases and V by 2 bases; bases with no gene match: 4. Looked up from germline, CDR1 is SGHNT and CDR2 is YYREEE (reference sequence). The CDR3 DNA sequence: TGTGCCAGCAGCTTAACTAGCGGGGTCCCCTACGAGCAGTACTTC. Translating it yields CASSLTSGVPYEQYF.

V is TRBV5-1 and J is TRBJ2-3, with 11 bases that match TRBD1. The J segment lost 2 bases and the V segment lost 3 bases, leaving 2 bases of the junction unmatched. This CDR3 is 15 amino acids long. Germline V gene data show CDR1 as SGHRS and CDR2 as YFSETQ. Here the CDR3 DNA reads TGCGCCAGCAGCTGGACAGGGGGCATCACAGATACGCAGTATTTT. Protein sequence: CASSWTGGITDTQYF.

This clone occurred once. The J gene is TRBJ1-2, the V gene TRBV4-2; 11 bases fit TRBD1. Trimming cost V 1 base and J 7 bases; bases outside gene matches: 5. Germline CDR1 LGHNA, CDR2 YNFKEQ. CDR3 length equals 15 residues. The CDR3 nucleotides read TGTGCCAGCAGCCAAGGGACAGGGGGCGAGAGTGGCTACACCTTC. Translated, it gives CASSQGTGGESGYTF.

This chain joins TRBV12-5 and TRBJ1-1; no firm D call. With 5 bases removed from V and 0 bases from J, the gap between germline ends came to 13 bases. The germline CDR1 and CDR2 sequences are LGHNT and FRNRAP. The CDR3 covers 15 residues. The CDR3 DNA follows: TGTGCTAGTGGTGGCCGCGGGGTCTTGAACACTGAAGCTTTCTTT. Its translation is CASGGRGVLNTEAFF.

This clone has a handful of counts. CDR3 nucleotides: TGTGCCAGCAGTGGACAGGGAGGCCAGCCCCAGCATTTT. Translated, it gives CASSGQGGQPQHF. The chain carries TRBV6-5 and TRBJ1-5, with 8 nucleotides matching TRBD1. Per germline, CDR1 MNHEY and CDR2 SVGAGI. This CDR3 spans 13 amino acids. The trim removed 5 bases at V and 7 bases at J, leaving 4 bases unmatched.

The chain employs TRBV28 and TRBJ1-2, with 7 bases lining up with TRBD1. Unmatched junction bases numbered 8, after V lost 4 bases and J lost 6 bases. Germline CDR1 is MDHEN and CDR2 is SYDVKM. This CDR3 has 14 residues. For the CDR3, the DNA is TGTGCCAGCAGTTCCCAACAGGGGAGCCATGGCTACACCTTC. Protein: CASSSQQGSHGYTF.

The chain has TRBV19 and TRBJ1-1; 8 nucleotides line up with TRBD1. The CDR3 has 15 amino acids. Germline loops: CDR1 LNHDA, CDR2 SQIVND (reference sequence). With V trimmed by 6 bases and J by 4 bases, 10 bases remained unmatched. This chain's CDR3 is CASRRTAGQATEAFF. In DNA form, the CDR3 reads TGTGCCAGTAGGAGGACGGCGGGACAGGCCACTGAAGCTTTCTTT. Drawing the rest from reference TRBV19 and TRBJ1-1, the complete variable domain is DGGITQSPKYLFRKEGQNVTLSCEQNLNHDAMYWYRQDPGQGLRLIYYSQIVNDFQKGDIAEGYSVSREKKESFPLTVTSAQKNPTAFYLCASRRTAGQATEAFFGQGTRLTVV.

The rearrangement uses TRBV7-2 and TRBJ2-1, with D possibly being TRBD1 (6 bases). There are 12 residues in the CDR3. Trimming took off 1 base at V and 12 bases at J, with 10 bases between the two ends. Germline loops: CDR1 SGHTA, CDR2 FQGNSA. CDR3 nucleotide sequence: TGTGCCAGCAGCTTAGAACAGGGTGGGCAGTTCTTC. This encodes CASSLEQGGQFF.

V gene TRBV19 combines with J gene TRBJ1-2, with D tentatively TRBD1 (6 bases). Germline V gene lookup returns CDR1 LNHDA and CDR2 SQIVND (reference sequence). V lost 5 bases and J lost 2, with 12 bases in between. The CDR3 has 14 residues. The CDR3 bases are TGTGCCAGTAGTCATCACACAGGGAACTATGGCTACACCTTC. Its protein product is CASSHHTGNYGYTF. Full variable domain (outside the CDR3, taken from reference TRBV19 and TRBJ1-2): DGGITQSPKYLFRKEGQNVTLSCEQNLNHDAMYWYRQDPGQGLRLIYYSQIVNDFQKGDIAEGYSVSREKKESFPLTVTSAQKNPTAFYLCASSHHTGNYGYTFGSGTRLTVV.